This T cell receptor (beta chain) came from a study of blood T cells in healthy people across ages. PCR was performed a second time for about 7 to 11 cycles using a sample-barcoded 5' primer and a J-beta primer mix. MiXCR was run by TCRdb on the 5' RACE reads, yielding one entry per CDR3 protein. The table has 600,000 to 1,000,000 distinct CDR3 sequences, approximately 25% seen once. On this clonotype itself: The junction differs from germline at one of its ends, possibly a read error.

Peripheral blood, about 9.3 milliliters per donor, was collected. Samples each yielded at least 5 micrograms of total RNA. The length of the CDR3 is 13 residues. CDR1 is SQVTM, CDR2 ANQGSEA, per germline. These data are also associated with another study on T cells of mothers and their children.

This sequence joins TRBV29-1 and TRBJ2-1; D is unresolved. Material for sequencing was blood. The sequence derives from a boy aged 10-17 years in good health. This CDR3 is CGVKPASYNEQFF. The DNA for the CDR3 is TGCGGCGTGAAGCCCGCTTCCTACAATGAGCAGTTCTTC.